This entry features one TCR beta chain sequence. What it binds is not known. The data were obtained in a study of T cell responses to AZD1222 COVID-19 vaccine. TCRdb's copy holds only in-frame clones and misses some; the assay was immunoSEQ multiplex PCR. The data contain some 130,000 clones, 88% of them singletons. CDR3 length equals 13 residues. V was trimmed by 1 base and J by 7 bases, leaving 9 bases between them. The germline gives CDR1 SGDLS, CDR2 YYNGEE. General study results and limits: At baseline, seropositivity was found in only five or six AZD1222 recipients. Increases in Spike-specific TCR breadth and depth were seen after two AZD1222 doses. Among vaccine-associated CD4 TCRs, coverage spanned spike, with dominance at 160-218 and 743-854. Repertoire sampling was restricted to post-peak T cell response timepoints.

The TCR was taken from an adult in good health. Sequenced here: peripheral blood, sampled on day 0 of MenACWY control vaccination. The chain recombines TRBV9 with TRBJ2-1; D not certain. CDR3: CASSVLSENEQFF. CDR3 DNA: TGTGCCAGCAGCGTACTCTCTGAGAATGAGCAGTTCTTC.